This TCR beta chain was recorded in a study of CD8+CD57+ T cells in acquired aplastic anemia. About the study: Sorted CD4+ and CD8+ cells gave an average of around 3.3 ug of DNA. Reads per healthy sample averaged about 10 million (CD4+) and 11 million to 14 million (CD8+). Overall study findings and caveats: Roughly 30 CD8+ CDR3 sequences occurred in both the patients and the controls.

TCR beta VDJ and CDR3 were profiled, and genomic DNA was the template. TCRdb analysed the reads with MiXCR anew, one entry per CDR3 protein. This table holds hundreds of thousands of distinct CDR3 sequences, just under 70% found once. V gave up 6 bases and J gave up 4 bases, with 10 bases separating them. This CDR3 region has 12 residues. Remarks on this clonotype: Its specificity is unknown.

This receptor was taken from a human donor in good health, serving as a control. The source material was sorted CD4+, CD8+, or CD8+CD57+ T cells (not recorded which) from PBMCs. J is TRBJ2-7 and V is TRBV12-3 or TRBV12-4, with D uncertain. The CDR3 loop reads CASRTAQYEQYF. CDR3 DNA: TGTGCCAGCAGAACGGCCCAATACGAGCAGTACTTC.